Sequencing of this T cell receptor (beta chain) was carried out in a study of blood T cell repertoires in COVID-19 (dated by TCRdb to 2020 to 2021). For the wider study: Collaborator samples came from the United States, Italy and Spain and covered acute and convalescent phases of COVID-19. The samples were drawn from two sources: the first 160 participants of the ongoing ImmuneRACE study, and 950 to 1,500 subjects contributed by 6 global collaborators. The repertoires were released in a freely available public database intended as a resource for research on the immune response to SARS-CoV-2. The dataset comprised deeply sampled blood TCRbeta repertoires from subjects exposed to, actively infected with, or recovered from COVID-19. The prospective study material was composed of cDNA or gDNA derived from T cells, B-cell-depleted T cells, or PBMCs. Where available, HLA class I and class II types were taken from metadata supplied by the sample provider and were not determined by assay-based typing. A de-identified subject ID, COVID-19 status, age in years and sex were almost always included in the sample metadata.

TCRbeta CDR3 regions were amplified from genomic DNA by means of the immunoSEQ Assay, a bias-controlled multiplex PCR. The study's own analysis went as follows. Nucleated cell counts per sample were estimated from amplification of reference gene primers within the assay. To quantify the absolute abundance of each unique TCRbeta CDR3 rearrangement, sequence reads were collapsed and filtered. Productive Simpson clonality was computed per sample as the square root of Simpson's diversity index over productive rearrangements. Sourced from immuneACCESS, this table was stored by TCRdb with only in-frame sequences that have V and J called. A share of the clones is absent; for the studies checked, an unresolved V gene accounts for under half, and the remainder has no known explanation. V and J calls plus clone size are reproduced from that table; the DNA served to infer D and trimming. Across this sample there are hundreds of thousands of clones, with more than 70% seen only once. Jointly, the top ten make up 5.5% to 6% of the sample.

For this chain, trimming is 6 bases at the V end and 1 base at the J end, and the number of junction bases without a gene match is 8. Sequences MDHEN (CDR1) and SYDVKM (CDR2) are obtained from the germline V gene. The CDR3 sequence holds 15 residues, the cysteine and phenylalanine included. The CDR3 DNA has 45 bases and is translated from base 1. As regards this clone: Its antigen is still unknown. Base qualities are not recorded, but no much larger clone differs from it by a single base.

At one collaborating source in Seattle, patients were enrolled during active infection and were followed longitudinally through the course of disease. Collaborating institutions collected whole blood in K2EDTA tubes following their own protocols. Collaborator samples were shipped for TCRbeta analysis as frozen whole blood, isolated PBMCs, or DNA extracted from either sample type. Overall study results and their limits: How much clinical and demographic metadata was included differed by source and by participant, and the metadata was provided uncurated.

The V and J genes are TRBV28 and TRBJ1-1; TRBD1 matches 7 bases in the middle. The source of this sequence is a woman older than 75 with COVID-19, enrolled during active disease. The sample taken for sequencing was peripheral blood. The nucleotide sequence is TGTGCCAGCAGCGGAAAGGGGGCACCGAACACTGAAGCTTTCTTT. Its amino acids are CASSGKGAPNTEAFF.